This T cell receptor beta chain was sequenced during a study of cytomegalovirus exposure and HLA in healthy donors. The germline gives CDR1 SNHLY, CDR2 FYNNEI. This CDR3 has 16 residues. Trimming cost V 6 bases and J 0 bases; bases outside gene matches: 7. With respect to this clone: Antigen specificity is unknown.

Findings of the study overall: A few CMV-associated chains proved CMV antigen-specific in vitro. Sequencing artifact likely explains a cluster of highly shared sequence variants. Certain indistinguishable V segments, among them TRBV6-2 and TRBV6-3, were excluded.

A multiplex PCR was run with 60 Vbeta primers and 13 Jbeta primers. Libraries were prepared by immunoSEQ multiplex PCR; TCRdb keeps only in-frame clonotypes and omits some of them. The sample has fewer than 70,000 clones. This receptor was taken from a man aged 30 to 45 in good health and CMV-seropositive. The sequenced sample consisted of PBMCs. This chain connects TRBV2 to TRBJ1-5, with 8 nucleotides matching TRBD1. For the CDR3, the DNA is TGTGCCAGCAGATCGGACAGGGCCTATAGCAATCAGCCCCAGCATTTT. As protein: CASRSDRAYSNQPQHF.